The 14 T cell receptor beta chains reported below all come from one sample, sequenced in a study of CD8 T cells in ankylosing spondylitis. Findings of the study overall: The study identified a TCR beta motif of under ten highly homologous variants that appeared characteristic of ankylosing spondylitis blood.

Their antigens remain unidentified. MiXCR, applied by TCRdb to the 5' RACE reads, yields one record per CDR3 protein. Counted here are approximately 140,000 distinct CDR3 sequences, roughly 17% occurring once; the ten biggest clones make up roughly a third. Material: blood, either unsorted or a sorted T cell fraction (not recorded which). The source of these receptors is a male donor with ankylosing spondylitis.

This clonotype occurred a few times. V gene TRBV9 combines with J gene TRBJ2-7, with 7 bases that match TRBD2. The trim removed 2 bases at V and 0 bases at J, leaving 2 bases unmatched. Germline V CDR1 and CDR2: SGDLS, YYNGEE. The CDR3 sequence is 14 residues long. CDR3 coding DNA: TGTGCCAGCAGCGTCACTAGCGACTCCTACGAGCAGTACTTC. The encoded protein is CASSVTSDSYEQYF.

The chain links TRBV20-1 to TRBJ1-6; D is unresolved. The V gene lost 0 bases and the J gene lost 8 bases, with 14 bases spanning the gap. The germline V gene has CDR1 DFQATT and CDR2 SNEGSKA (reference sequence). The CDR3 has 15 amino acids. CDR3: CSARDRDVLDSPLHF. The CDR3 coding sequence is TGCAGTGCTAGAGATCGAGACGTATTGGATTCACCCCTCCACTTT.

The genes are TRBV6-1 and TRBJ1-2; unclear D gene. Germline values: CDR1 MNHNS, CDR2 SASEGT. With 8 bases removed from V and 4 bases from J, the gap between germline ends came to 11 bases. The CDR3 runs 12 residues. Written as DNA, the CDR3 is TGTGCCAGCTCCTACGACGGCTATGGCTACACCTTC. It is translated as CASSYDGYGYTF.

CDR3 protein: CASSGQGFNEQYF. CDR3 bases: TGTGCCAGCAGTGGGCAGGGTTTCAACGAGCAGTACTTC. The chain combines TRBV6-1 with TRBJ2-7, with TRBD1 as a possible D gene (5 bases). CDR1 and CDR2 (germline): MNHNS, SASEGT. This CDR3 comprises 13 residues. The V gene lost 4 bases and the J gene lost 5 bases, with 12 bases spanning the gap.

This chain connects TRBV28 to TRBJ2-7; possibly TRBD2 for D (5 bases). This CDR3 has 13 amino acids. Trimming removed 7 bases at V and 2 bases at J, with 12 bases between. Germline CDR1 and CDR2: MDHEN and SYDVKM. CDR3 region: CASKVFGAYEQYF. The DNA for the CDR3 is TGTGCCAGCAAGGTCTTCGGGGCCTACGAGCAGTACTTC.

This clonotype appeared many times. This sequence joins TRBV7-9 and TRBJ2-1; D gene unclear. The CDR3 loop spans 17 amino acids. Germline V lookup: CDR1 SEHNR, CDR2 FQNEAQ (reference sequence). V lost 4 bases and J 0 bases, leaving 16 bases between the germline ends. The CDR3 loop reads CASSSNSLGRSYNEQFF. CDR3 DNA: TGTGCCAGCAGCTCGAACAGCCTCGGACGCTCCTACAATGAGCAGTTCTTC.

This clonotype has just a few counts. The chain joins TRBV27 to TRBJ2-7; 7 bases align to TRBD2. J lost 1 base, V lost 6 bases, and 6 bases had no gene match. CDR1 is MNHEY, CDR2 SMNVEV, per germline (reference sequence). CDR3 length equals 14 residues. For the CDR3, the DNA is TGTGCCAGCAGACTAGCGATAAGTTCCTACGAGCAGTACTTC. Protein sequence: CASRLAISSYEQYF.

The chain uses TRBV28 and TRBJ2-7, with D perhaps assigned TRBD1 or TRBD2 (5 bases each). Per germline, CDR1 MDHEN and CDR2 SYDVKM. The CDR3 runs 16 residues. Trimming removed 4 bases at V and 4 bases at J, with 20 bases between. The CDR3 region has the DNA TGTGCCAGCAGTTCCACCGGTGGGACCCAAACATACGAGCAGTACTTC. Translated: CASSSTGGTQTYEQYF.

This clonotype has only one observation. This chain links TRBV27 with TRBJ2-1; the match to TRBD2 covers 9 bases. The V gene end was trimmed by 8 bases and the J gene end by 5 bases; junction bases not matched to a gene: 16. This CDR3 region has 17 residues. Germline V gene data show CDR1 as MNHEY and CDR2 as SMNVEV (reference sequence). In DNA, the CDR3 is TGTGCCAGCTTAACGTACCTGCCAGGACTAGCGAACAATGAGCAGTTCTTC. It encodes CASLTYLPGLANNEQFF.

This rearrangement joins TRBV12-3 or TRBV12-4 to TRBJ1-1; TRBD1 might be the D (6 bases). V was trimmed by 5 bases and J by 3 bases, leaving 13 bases between them. The CDR3 covers 14 residues. This chain's CDR3 is CASSARGPDTEAFF. CDR3 sequence (DNA): TGTGCCAGCAGTGCCAGGGGCCCGGACACTGAAGCTTTCTTT.

The V and J genes are TRBV29-1 and TRBJ2-1; no clear D gene. The CDR3 loop spans 12 amino acids. V gave up 3 bases and J gave up 6 bases, with 9 bases separating them. Germline CDR1 is SQVTM and CDR2 is ANQGSEA. CDR3: CSVDGHLNEQFF. CDR3 coding DNA: TGCAGCGTTGATGGCCATCTCAATGAGCAGTTCTTC.

The chain uses TRBV7-8 and TRBJ2-2; no reliable D call. The germline V gene has CDR1 SGHVS and CDR2 FQNEAQ. Trimming took 0 bases from V and 2 from J, leaving 7 bases between them. This CDR3 is 15 amino acids long. The DNA of the CDR3 is TGTGCCAGCAGCTTAGCGGGCACTAACACCGGGGAGCTGTTTTTT. The encoded protein is CASSLAGTNTGELFF.

This clonotype was found a few times. The chain employs TRBV20-1 and TRBJ1-3; D not resolved. The germline V gene encodes CDR1 DFQATT and CDR2 SNEGSKA (reference sequence). Trimming pared 2 bases from V and 0 bases from J, leaving 2 bases between. This CDR3 has 12 residues. CDR3 nucleotides: TGCAGTGCTAGATTCTCTGGAAACACCATATATTTT. Translation gives CSARFSGNTIYF.

In its sample, this clonotype was seen a few times. The chain joins TRBV7-3 to TRBJ2-3, with a tentative D call TRBD1 (5 bases). V was cut by 1 base and J by 2 bases, with 13 bases left in between. The CDR3 is 16 residues long. From germline, CDR1 is SGHTA and CDR2 FQGTGA. The CDR3 spells CASSLNGAGITDTQYF. CDR3 coding DNA: TGTGCCAGCAGCTTAAATGGGGCAGGGATCACAGATACGCAGTATTTT.